A single T cell receptor (beta chain) is shown here with its context. As yet, its antigen is unknown. The data stem from a study of cytomegalovirus exposure and HLA in healthy donors. Amplification used 60 Vbeta primers and 13 Jbeta primers. The table came from immunoSEQ multiplex PCR; TCRdb's copy has only in-frame clones and leaves some out. The sample has over 150,000 clones; more than 80% are singletons. Overall study results and limits: Later on, a genetic analysis was performed. It linked a missense variant in DCLRE1C with V- and J-gene trimming of TCR beta. The study designated around 150 TCR beta chains cytomegalovirus-associated.

The TCR comes from a woman in her 30s in good health and CMV-seropositive. Sequenced material: PBMCs.

As DNA, the CDR3 is TGTGCCAGCAGGGCCCGTGGGGGGGGCTTTTACAATGAGCAGTTCTTC. The encoded protein is CASRARGGGFYNEQFF. This chain joins TRBV5-4 and TRBJ2-1; possibly TRBD2 for D (7 bases). Germline V gives CDR1 SGHNT, CDR2 YYREEE (reference sequence). Trimming cost V 5 bases and J 4 bases, with 19 bases left between them. The CDR3 runs 16 residues.